This TCR beta chain came from a study of human T cells and chemical hapten exposure. Study results and caveats: No change in TCRs above 1 in 1000 frequency was produced by DPC sensitization. In comparison with controls, expanded TCRs gave rise to a significantly larger number of large CDR3 similarity clusters.

Comment on this clonotype: Its matching antigen is unknown.

The study used a library that attached unique molecular identifiers to individual cDNA molecules. From the RACE reads, TCRdb called clonotypes with MiXCR, one entry per CDR3 protein. The table shows some 94,000 distinct CDR3 sequences, with 12% occurring only once. Germline-derived CDR1 and CDR2 are SEHNR and FQNEAQ (reference sequence). This CDR3 is 13 amino acids long. Trimming left V 7 bases short and J 8 bases short, with 15 bases between. The time point denotes: patch test 1, 2 weeks after DPC sensitization. Specified treatment: therapeutic diphenylcyclopropenone sensitization with weekly scalp DPC.

Specimen: whole blood, collected in connection with sensitization to the hapten diphenylcyclopropenone (DPC). The rearrangement uses TRBV7-9 and TRBJ2-1, with TRBD2 as a possible D gene (6 bases). The receptor's source is a woman between 40 and 50 years old with alopecia areata. Some clones in this sample may be carry-over from other donors' samples. The CDR3 loop is CASNTGGSDEQFF. CDR3 in DNA: TGTGCCAGCAACACCGGAGGGAGCGATGAGCAGTTCTTC.